This T cell receptor (beta chain) is drawn from a study of blood T cell repertoires in COVID-19. CDR1 is MNHEY and CDR2 is SMNVEV in the germline V gene (reference sequence). V lost 2 bases to trimming and J lost 5 bases; unmatched junction nucleotides: 9. The CDR3 covers 16 residues. Method: immunoSEQ multiplex PCR; TCRdb's copy keeps in-frame clones and lacks some. Here the sample spans hundreds of thousands of clones, 89% being singletons. The sequencing input was peripheral blood. This chain joins TRBV27 and TRBJ2-3, with 8 nucleotides matching TRBD1. The clonotype was recovered from a man between 60 and 75 years old who had recovered from COVID-19. The CDR3 spells CASSLVGRGQGDTQYF. The CDR3 DNA sequence: TGTGCCAGCAGTTTAGTCGGCAGGGGGCAAGGAGATACGCAGTATTTT.